This TCR beta chain was found in a study of human T cells and chemical hapten exposure. Study-level background: Affected patients, primarily female, had alopecia areata, totalis or universalis.

The time point: pre-sensitization, week 0. The treatment denotes: therapeutic diphenylcyclopropenone sensitization with weekly scalp DPC. General study points: It should be noted that donors had alopecia, so their immune response may differ from healthy people's.

This clonotype was seen at least ten times. Its cognate antigen is unknown. Unique molecular identifiers were attached to individual cDNA molecules within the library. Using its own MiXCR run on the RACE reads, TCRdb lists one record per CDR3 protein. The sample lists about 380,000 distinct CDR3 sequences, approximately 5.1% occurring once. The clonotype comes from a woman between 45 and 65 years old with alopecia areata. Some clones in this sample may be carry-over from other donors' samples. Source: whole blood, taken in connection with sensitization to the hapten diphenylcyclopropenone (DPC).

The CDR3 bases are TGTGCCAGCAGTTACGACCTAGGAAGCATAAGCAAAAACATTCAGTACTTC. As protein: CASSYDLGSISKNIQYF. This chain joins TRBV6-2 or TRBV6-3 and TRBJ2-4; no clear D gene. Trimming took off 2 bases at V and 3 bases at J, with 17 bases between the two ends. In germline, CDR1 is MNHEY, CDR2 SVGEGT. The CDR3 totals 17 residues.